The entry below gives a single TCR beta chain sequence along with its context. The data are from a study of CD8 T cells in Susac syndrome. Germline loops: CDR1 SGHRS, CDR2 YFSETQ. This CDR3 is 13 amino acids long. Trimming removed 8 bases at V and 3 bases at J, with 15 bases between. RNA was extracted with the RNeasy kit, and a quantity of 0.5 to 1 ug was reverse transcribed using random hexamers. Via MiXCR, TCRdb re-called the immunoSEQ multiplex PCR reads, giving one row per CDR3 protein. The sample carries over 300,000 distinct CDR3 sequences, roughly 94% recorded once. The specimen sequenced was CD4+ T cells from PBMCs. The V gene is TRBV5-1, the J gene TRBJ2-7; perhaps TRBD2 as D (6 bases). The receptor's source is a human donor with multiple sclerosis. The CDR3 protein is CARGDGGNYEQYF. The CDR3 DNA follows: TGCGCCAGGGGGGACGGGGGAAACTACGAGCAGTACTTC.